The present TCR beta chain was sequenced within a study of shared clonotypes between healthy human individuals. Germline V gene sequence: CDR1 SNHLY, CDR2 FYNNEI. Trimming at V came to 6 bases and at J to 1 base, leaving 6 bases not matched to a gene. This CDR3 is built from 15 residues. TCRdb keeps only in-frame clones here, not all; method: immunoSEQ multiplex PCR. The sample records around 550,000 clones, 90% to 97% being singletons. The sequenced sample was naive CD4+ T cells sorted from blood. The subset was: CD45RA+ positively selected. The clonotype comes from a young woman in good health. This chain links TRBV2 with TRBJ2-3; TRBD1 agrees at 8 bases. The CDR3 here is CASRRQGAGTDTQYF. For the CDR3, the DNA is TGTGCCAGCAGGCGGCAGGGGGCTGGCACAGATACGCAGTATTTT.